The clone carrying this T cell receptor (beta chain) has a count of ten or more. The CDR3 contains 15 residues. CDR1 SGHAT and CDR2 FQNNGV come from the germline V gene. V trimming: 5 bases; J trimming: 4 bases; junction bases outside the gene matches: 7. This entry is derived from a study of T cells in Graves' hyperthyroidism and ophthalmopathy. It was RNA transcripts that yielded the amplified TCR beta CDR3 regions. HTBI primers were the set used in a first-round RT-PCR of the TCR CDR3. TCRdb reprocessed the multiplex PCR reads with MiXCR, giving one entry per CDR3 protein. The sample has a few hundred thousand distinct CDR3 sequences; 14% to 15% are singletons.

This clonotype originated in a woman aged 30 to 39 with Graves' hyperthyroidism. This chain uses TRBV11-2 with TRBJ2-2; the match to TRBD1 covers 7 bases. The source material was blood. The CDR3 reads CASSGQTGTTGELFF. The CDR3 DNA is TGTGCCAGCAGCGGACAGACAGGGACCACCGGGGAGCTGTTTTTT.